This T cell receptor beta chain came from a study of T cells of healthy individuals. This CDR3 is 13 amino acids long. Germline V gene sequence: CDR1 MNHNY, CDR2 SVGAGI (reference sequence). The V end was cut by 6 bases, the J end by 3 bases, with 12 bases between. This clonotype has a count of ten or more. TCRdb re-derived calls from the 5' RACE reads in MiXCR, one entry per CDR3 protein. The data hold tens of thousands of distinct CDR3 sequences, with about 15% observed a single time. This sequence was found in a human donor in good health. The V gene is TRBV6-6, the J gene TRBJ2-7, with D unresolved. DNA of the CDR3: TGTGCCAGCAGCCTAAGGACGGACTACGAGCAGTACTTC. It yields the protein CASSLRTDYEQYF.